This paragraph covers one TCR beta chain sequence. The antigen it binds to is not known. No base quality values were provided; no much bigger clone lies one nucleotide off. The cohort was made up of about 670 healthy bone marrow donors. At the time of sampling, all cohort members were nominally healthy, though unrecorded immune exposures were likely present. The donor tested CMV seronegative and was one of the 352 seronegative cohort members. A peripheral blood sample was collected from each donor, and TCR beta sequencing was performed on peripheral blood mononuclear cells. The Qiagen DNeasy Blood Extraction Kit was used to extract genomic DNA from the blood cell samples. This record belongs to a study of cytomegalovirus exposure and HLA in healthy donors (dated 2017 in TCRdb). Background for the entire study: According to an earlier analysis of 550 to 750 of the donors, some 180 million T cells yielded roughly 110 million unique TCR beta sequences and more than 250 Gb of sequence data. An early release that covered 500 to 800 HLA-typed donors contained about 300 gigabases of sequencing data and 80 million or so unique TCR sequences. Of the roughly 410 genotyped donors, approximately 80% were placed in the genetic ancestry cluster associated with self-reported Caucasian donors. The study was designed to test whether signatures of past pathogen exposure could be identified by cataloging public T cell receptors. Using immunosequencing, the study profiled T cell repertoires from fewer than 700 subjects and related those repertoires to cytomegalovirus serostatus. Besides the first cohort of approximately 710 subjects, a separate validation cohort made up of roughly 130 different subjects was used. High-throughput TCR immunosequencing, statistical association of individual TCRs with disease status, and machine learning were combined to predict cytomegalovirus infection status. To study patterns of TCR occurrence, a later analysis re-analyzed previously published TCR beta repertoires from 666 donors and added high-resolution HLA genotyping. The later analysis used no new phenotypic data to find candidate immune exposures, relying instead on TCR beta sequences and their occurrence across donors. In an earlier analysis of roughly 580 of the donors, high-throughput TCR beta sequencing was used to judge whether each TCR beta V gene segment behaved as functional or pseudogenic. Donor age, sex, ethnicity and CMV serostatus were collected together with the repertoire data. In a later genetic analysis, genome-wide SNP genotypes for about three fifths of the 666 donors were used, and that subset was treated as a discovery cohort. All discovery cohort repertoires had been generated on a single sequencing platform. HLA typing included class I and class II loci at four-digit resolution. Typing coverage differed by locus: A, B, C, DRB1 and DQB1 were typed in roughly 629-630 donors, DQA1 in approximately 520, DPA1 in 600 to 610, and DPB1 in 400 to 480. Four to six DR-DQ haplotypes were handled as single units for association and clustering, since linkage in the cohort was strong. On average, roughly 250,000 unique TCR beta nucleotide sequences were sequenced per donor among 398 genotyped donors of the cohort, with around 19% of those sequences being non-productive.

At the junction V is shortened by 3 bases and J by 1 base, with 13 bases in between. Taken from cysteine to phenylalanine, the CDR3 has 15 residues. The only DNA kept is the CDR3, 45 bases in frame from the first base. CDR1 LGHNA and CDR2 YNFKEQ are derived from the germline V gene. The library was prepared using the immunoSEQ multiplex PCR assay. For the multiplex PCR, a mixture combining 60 forward primers for TCR Vbeta segments and 13 reverse primers for TCR Jbeta segments was used. The CDR3 region of rearranged TCR beta genes was amplified from genomic DNA by a multiplex PCR assay. The Illumina HiSeq System was used to sequence the amplified TCR beta libraries as 87-base-pair reads. The original pipeline was this. In a later analysis, 70 million to 95 million unique TCR beta chains were counted across the approximately 670 repertoires, and roughly 9.9 million of these chains were shared by at least two donors. Raw reads were error-corrected and collapsed into unique sequences with a nearest-neighbor algorithm that merged closely related sequences to remove PCR and sequencing errors. Alignment of CDR3 sequences to IMGT reference sequences was used to assign V, D and J gene segments. For a sequence to be retained, a match of at least six nucleotides to both a V gene segment and a J gene segment was required. Rearrangements were called productive when the CDR3 lacked stop codons and stayed in frame with V and J; all others were non-productive. Following IMGT convention, CDR3 was defined as the stretch from the second conserved V-encoded cysteine to the conserved J-encoded phenylalanine. The earlier analysis of about 530 of the donors excluded any sequence lacking an unambiguous match to a single V gene segment. In an earlier analysis of some 590 of the donors, a V segment was called functional when productive rearrangements were above 56.7%, and segregating when the standard deviation between donors exceeded 5%. To diagnose cytomegalovirus status from the catalog of TCR beta chain sequences, a statistical classification framework was built. In a later analysis, TCR nucleotide sequences were compared against IMGT/GENE-DB human TR gene sequences so that V and J genes could be assigned. In a later analysis, CDR3 sequences and most-parsimonious VDJ recombination scenarios were assigned using the TCRdist pipeline. In a later analysis, each TCR beta chain was defined by its CDR3 amino acid sequence together with its V-gene family, and reads lacking a unique V-gene family were excluded. As a way to deal with suspected cross-contamination and a sequencing artifact, a later analysis dropped 592 nucleotide sequences that were highly shared and had low generation probability. For each public chain, a later analysis derived a clonal expansion index from normalized ranks of inferred template counts within each repertoire. In a later analysis, generation probabilities were computed with a VDJ recombination model fitted to out-of-frame rearrangements, and the resulting probabilities were checked against IGoR. In a later analysis, TCR-TCR, TCR-HLA and TCR-CMV co-occurrence was scored with hypergeometric tests, and a repertoire-size bias correction was applied to TCR pairs. A later analysis estimated false discovery rates by permuting HLA or CMV assignments 20 times. In a later analysis, co-occurring TCRs were grouped using DBSCAN, and TCRdist sequence similarity was added for clustering within HLA-allele-positive subsets. Repertoires with fewer than 30,000 or more than 120,000 public chains, plus five repertoires with anomalous nucleotide sharing, were excluded from co-occurrence clustering. This immuneACCESS table, as held by TCRdb, lists in-frame sequences with V and J called but not all clones. Of the missing ones, under half trace to an unresolved V gene in checked studies; the others have no known cause. That table gives V, J and clone size, and the DNA gave D and trimming. Here the sample has hundreds of thousands of clones; more than 60% occur a single time. 1.8% of the sample comes from the top ten.

Study-wide conclusions, independent of this receptor: Cytomegalovirus status was reported to be diagnosed by the classifier with high specificity and sensitivity in both the original and validation cohorts. A later analysis found that HLA-associated TCR beta chains were more clonally expanded and had lower generation probabilities than equally common non-associated chains. Some IMGT-functional V segments, including TRBV6-2 and TRBV6-3, could not be told apart with the 87-base-pair reads, so those segments were excluded. In a later analysis, most CMV-associated TCR beta chains were found to appear HLA-restricted, with HLA associations seemingly driven largely by CMV exposure. Linkage disequilibrium might explain the correlated functional status among segregating V segments, but an unknown experimental factor could not be excluded. In vitro tests confirmed that a few of the cytomegalovirus-associated TCR beta chains recognize cytomegalovirus antigens. It was suggested by the authors that the approach could potentially be generalized to other disease states and immunological phenotypes. In a later analysis, TCR association rates were found to vary across HLA loci, with the most associated TCRs seen for DRB1 alleles and the fewest for HLA-C alleles. Immune exposure information for the cohort was limited to CMV serostatus. A later analysis associated some 17,000 TCR beta sequences with specific HLA alleles at a false discovery rate of 0.05. In a later analysis, several top co-occurrence clusters were reported to appear linked to parvovirus B19, influenza, CMV and Epstein-Barr virus. In an earlier analysis of approximately 590 of the donors, most TCR beta V segments were observed in productive rearrangements about 87% or about 30% of the time, broadly matching IMGT annotations. A cluster of highly shared sequence variants was judged likely to be a technical artifact of the sequencing pipeline. The study gave a list of some 150 TCR beta chains associated with cytomegalovirus. HLA typing was unavailable for some donors at each locus, so association tests used only the typed subset. When HLA alleles, especially DR and DQ, strongly co-occurred, TCR associations were difficult to assign to individual alleles. A further reported finding was that TCR beta sequences accurately predicted the HLA-A and HLA-B alleles for most subjects in the first cohort. Sequencing depth was assumed to be roughly uniform across donors in the presence/absence analyses, though that assumption may not hold. Most TCR sequences were seen in very few donors, while some public TCRs were found in many individuals. In a later genetic analysis, a missense DCLRE1C variant was associated with V-gene and J-gene trimming of TCR beta chains, and the association was replicated in an independent cohort. Compared with the roughly 670-donor mean, donors in an Asian-associated ancestry cluster had fewer N-insertions in productive TCRs, according to a later genetic analysis. The earlier analysis of approximately 560 of the donors excluded roughly 17 rarely observed V segments, including chromosome 9 orphons, because counts were too low. The cohort was sequenced for TCR beta chains only, and without alpha or paired-chain data the features that could be detected were limited.

The sequence came from a woman under 40 in good health and CMV-seronegative. The sequenced sample consisted of PBMCs. The rearranged segments are TRBV4-2 and TRBJ2-7, with a tentative D gene TRBD2 over 6 matching bases. The CDR3 reads as follows: CASSQGLQTSYEQYF. The sequenced DNA: TGTGCCAGCAGCCAGGGACTCCAAACTTCCTACGAGCAGTACTTC.